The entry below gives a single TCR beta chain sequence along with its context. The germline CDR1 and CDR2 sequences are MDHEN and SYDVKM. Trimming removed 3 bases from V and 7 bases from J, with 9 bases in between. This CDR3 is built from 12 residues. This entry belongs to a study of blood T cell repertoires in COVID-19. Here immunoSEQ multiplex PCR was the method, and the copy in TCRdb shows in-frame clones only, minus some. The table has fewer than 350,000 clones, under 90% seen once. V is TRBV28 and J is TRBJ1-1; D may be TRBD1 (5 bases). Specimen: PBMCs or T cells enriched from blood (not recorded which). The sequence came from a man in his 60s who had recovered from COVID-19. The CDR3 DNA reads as TGTGCCAGCAGTTTGAGACAGCTTGAAGCTTTCTTT. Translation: CASSLRQLEAFF.